These T cell receptor beta chains were read from a single sample in a study of T-cell memory formation after mild COVID-19. A single record per CDR3 protein comes from TCRdb applying MiXCR to the 5' RACE reads. The sample gives approximately 340,000 distinct CDR3 sequences, 15% of which show up once; approximately 20% is in the top ten. Source material: PBMCs or a T cell subset sorted from them (not recorded which). Every receptor here comes from a man between 18 and 29 years old who had mild COVID-19 (a few samples of this study predate the infection). Cell type and time point are not known. The CDR3 runs from the conserved cysteine through the conserved F or W.

>TRBJ2-7|TRBV7-2
CASSFLTGYEQYF
>TRBJ2-5|TRBV7-9
CASSPERLQETQYF
>TRBJ2-7|TRBV7-9
CASSSRVAEQYF
>TRBJ2-5|TRBV7-2
CASSPPHSQETQYF
>TRBJ1-1|TRBV7-2
CASSLGAWGAFF
>TRBJ2-5|TRBV29-1
CSVWTGAETQYF
>TRBJ2-5|TRBV7-9
CASSRGLGGFQETQYF
>TRBJ2-1|TRBV20-1
CSARVSHAEQFF
>TRBJ1-2|TRBV7-9
CASSLAGSYGYTF
>TRBJ2-7|TRBV11-2
CASSLGETGVSYEQYF
>TRBJ1-2|TRBV5-1
CASSWGGQRGYGYTF
>TRBJ1-6|TRBV3-1
CASRKQGVGGSPLHF
>TRBJ1-2|TRBV4-1
CASSQVGLYGYTF
>TRBJ2-5|TRBV5-1
CASSLARQKETQYF
>TRBJ2-5|TRBV11-2
CASSLGDRGGQETQYF
>TRBJ1-2|TRBV7-9
CASSEGRWGPVGYTF
>TRBJ2-5|TRBV28
CASSFRRGGLETQYF
>TRBJ2-3|TRBV6-1
CASSASQRGAADTQYF
>TRBJ1-1|TRBV7-9
CASSWGPRDRTEAFF
>TRBJ2-2|TRBV6-5
CASRPGLRLTGELFF
>TRBJ1-5|TRBV3-1
CASSQGDFQPQHF
>TRBJ1-5|TRBV19
CASSREGGEQPQHF